These 2 T cell receptor beta chains came from one sample sequenced in a study of blood T cells in healthy people across ages. Next came a second PCR, run for about 7 to 12 cycles, which used a sample-barcoded 5' primer along with a J-beta primer mix. TCRdb independently ran MiXCR on the 5' RACE reads; one entry per CDR3 protein. Among around 2 million distinct CDR3 sequences listed, about two fifths were seen once. The sample comprised blood. These TCRs come from a human donor in good health.

The chain is built from TRBV27 and TRBJ2-4, with D maybe TRBD1 (6 bases). Trimming took 6 bases from V and 3 from J, leaving 18 bases between them. Germline lookup yields CDR1 MNHEY and CDR2 SMNVEV (reference sequence). The CDR3 consists of 16 residues. The CDR3 DNA reads TGTGCCAGCAGCTTACAGGGTCTGATAGACAAAAACATTCAGTACTTC. Translated, it gives CASSLQGLIDKNIQYF.

V and J are TRBV28 and TRBJ1-5, with D possibly matching TRBD1 (6 bases). CDR3 length: 15 residues. Looked up from germline, CDR1 is MDHEN and CDR2 is SYDVKM. V lost 3 bases to trimming and J lost 7 bases, with 16 bases between them. DNA for the CDR3: TGTGCCAGCAGTTTTTCGAGGGCAGGGGCACAGCCCCAGCATTTT. Amino acid sequence: CASSFSRAGAQPQHF.